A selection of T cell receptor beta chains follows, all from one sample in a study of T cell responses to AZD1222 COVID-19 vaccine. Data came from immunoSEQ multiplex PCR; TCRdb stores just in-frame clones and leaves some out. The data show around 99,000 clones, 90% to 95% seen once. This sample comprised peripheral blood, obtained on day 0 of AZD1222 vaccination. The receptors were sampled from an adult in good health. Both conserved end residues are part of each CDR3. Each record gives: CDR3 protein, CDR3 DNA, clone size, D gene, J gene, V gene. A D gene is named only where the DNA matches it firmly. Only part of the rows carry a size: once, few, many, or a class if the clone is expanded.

CDR3: CASSFAEGSEAFF; DNA: TGTGCCAGCAGCTTCGCAGAGGGGTCTGAAGCTTTCTTT; size: -; D: -; J: TRBJ1-1; V: TRBV7-2
CDR3: CASGTQGRAEAFF; DNA: TGTGCTAGTGGGACACAGGGGAGGGCTGAAGCTTTCTTT; size: -; D: TRBD1; J: TRBJ1-1; V: TRBV12-5
CDR3: CASSPRAGETEAFF; DNA: TGTGCCAGCAGTCCACGGGCAGGGGAGACTGAAGCTTTCTTT; size: few; D: -; J: TRBJ1-1; V: TRBV2
CDR3: CASSPGTASSYNSPLHF; DNA: TGTGCCAGCAGCCCGGGGACGGCGAGCTCCTATAATTCACCCCTCCACTTT; size: -; D: -; J: TRBJ1-6; V: TRBV7-8
CDR3: CAWSKVFGLQETQYF; DNA: TGTGCCTGGAGTAAGGTCTTTGGCCTTCAAGAGACCCAGTACTTC; size: -; D: -; J: TRBJ2-5; V: TRBV30
CDR3: CAWSAQLVEQFF; DNA: TGTGCCTGGAGTGCCCAACTAGTGGAGCAGTTCTTC; size: -; D: -; J: TRBJ2-1; V: TRBV30
CDR3: CASSLTEKYGYTF; DNA: TGCGCCAGCAGCTTGACGGAAAAGTATGGCTACACCTTC; size: -; D: -; J: TRBJ1-2; V: TRBV5-1
CDR3: CASSLANRGPETQYF; DNA: TGCGCCAGCAGCTTGGCTAACAGGGGGCCAGAGACCCAGTACTTC; size: -; D: TRBD1; J: TRBJ2-5; V: TRBV5-1
CDR3: CASSGRDSNEQFF; DNA: TGTGCCAGCAGTGGCCGGGACTCCAATGAGCAGTTCTTC; size: -; D: -; J: TRBJ2-1; V: TRBV2
CDR3: CASSAGLGTEAFF; DNA: TGTGCCAGCAGCGCCGGGTTAGGCACTGAAGCTTTCTTT; size: once; D: -; J: TRBJ1-1; V: TRBV2
CDR3: CASSSPGLAGQETQYF; DNA: TGCGCCAGCAGCTCCCCGGGACTAGCGGGACAAGAGACCCAGTACTTC; size: few; D: TRBD2; J: TRBJ2-5; V: TRBV5-1
CDR3: CASSETLGYGYTF; DNA: TGTGCCAGTAGTGAGACTCTTGGCTATGGCTACACCTTC; size: -; D: -; J: TRBJ1-2; V: TRBV19
CDR3: CASTVSGGSNEQFF; DNA: TGTGCCAGCACCGTTAGCGGGGGGAGCAATGAGCAGTTCTTC; size: -; D: TRBD2; J: TRBJ2-1; V: TRBV7-3
CDR3: CASSFLAGLAGYEQYF; DNA: TGTGCCAGCAGTTTCCTCGCGGGGCTAGCGGGATACGAGCAGTACTTC; size: few; D: TRBD2; J: TRBJ2-7; V: TRBV27
CDR3: CASSSGGGSGNTIYF; DNA: TGCGCCAGCAGCTCCGGCGGGGGGTCGGGAAACACCATATATTTT; size: -; D: -; J: TRBJ1-3; V: TRBV5-1
CDR3: CASSAQGLLSGNTIYF; DNA: TGTGCCAGCAGCGCACAAGGACTCCTCTCTGGAAACACCATATATTTT; size: -; D: -; J: TRBJ1-3; V: TRBV9
CDR3: CASSLGLAGMELFF; DNA: TGTGCCTCCTCATTGGGACTAGCGGGAATGGAGCTGTTTTTT; size: -; D: TRBD2; J: TRBJ2-2; V: TRBV4-2
CDR3: CASSGTDGPLHF; DNA: TGTGCCAGCAGCGGGACAGATGGGCCCCTCCACTTT; size: -; D: TRBD1; J: TRBJ1-6; V: TRBV12-3/TRBV12-4
CDR3: CASSEGDWPEAFF; DNA: TGTGCCAGCAGTGAAGGCGATTGGCCTGAAGCTTTCTTT; size: -; D: -; J: TRBJ1-1; V: TRBV2
CDR3: CASSPRTGLGANVLTF; DNA: TGTGCCAGCAGCCCCAGAACAGGTCTCGGGGCCAACGTCCTGACTTTC; size: -; D: -; J: TRBJ2-6; V: TRBV7-6
CDR3: CASSPWEGPHQPQHF; DNA: TGTGCCAGCAGTCCCTGGGAGGGCCCCCATCAGCCCCAGCATTTT; size: -; D: -; J: TRBJ1-5; V: TRBV28
CDR3: CASSPGGAGLNEQFF; DNA: TGCGCCAGCAGCCCCGGAGGAGCAGGCCTGAATGAGCAGTTCTTC; size: -; D: -; J: TRBJ2-1; V: TRBV5-1
CDR3: CSVEDRDRGLNYGYTF; DNA: TGCAGCGTTGAGGATCGGGACAGGGGGCTCAACTATGGCTACACCTTC; size: -; D: TRBD1; J: TRBJ1-2; V: TRBV29-1
CDR3: CASSPYLRDRRGNTIYF; DNA: TGTGCCAGCAGCCCTTACCTCCGGGACCGAAGAGGGAACACCATATATTTT; size: -; D: -; J: TRBJ1-3; V: TRBV14
CDR3: CASSPTQEGNEQFF; DNA: TGTGCCAGCAGCCCCACCCAAGAGGGCAATGAGCAGTTCTTC; size: -; D: -; J: TRBJ2-1; V: TRBV3-1/TRBV3-2
CDR3: CASSVLGPTVDSPLHF; DNA: TGCGCCAGCAGCGTACTGGGACCTACAGTGGATTCACCCCTCCACTTT; size: -; D: -; J: TRBJ1-6; V: TRBV5-1
CDR3: CASSYSRTDYTEAFF; DNA: TGTGCCAGCAGTTACTCGAGGACAGACTACACTGAAGCTTTCTTT; size: once; D: -; J: TRBJ1-1; V: TRBV6-5
CDR3: CASSVRTSAYNEQFF; DNA: TGTGCCAGCAGCGTGCGGACTAGCGCCTACAATGAGCAGTTCTTC; size: -; D: TRBD2; J: TRBJ2-1; V: TRBV25-1
CDR3: CSASDGGSQPYGYTF; DNA: TGCAGTGCTAGTGACGGTGGGTCACAACCCTATGGCTACACCTTC; size: -; D: -; J: TRBJ1-2; V: TRBV20-1
CDR3: CASSEGKLAGPQRDF; DNA: TGTGCCAGCAGTGAAGGGAAACTAGCGGGCCCTCAAAGGGACTTC; size: -; D: TRBD2; J: TRBJ2-5; V: TRBV2
CDR3: CASSPDRGQYNEQFF; DNA: TGTGCCAGCAGCCCGGATCGCGGACAGTACAATGAGCAGTTCTTC; size: -; D: -; J: TRBJ2-1; V: TRBV7-9
CDR3: CSVEKRGGNEQFF; DNA: TGCAGCGTTGAGAAGCGGGGGGGCAATGAGCAGTTCTTC; size: -; D: TRBD2; J: TRBJ2-1; V: TRBV29-1
CDR3: CASSLKQGTEKLFF; DNA: TGTGCCAGCAGCTTAAAACAGGGGACTGAAAAACTGTTTTTT; size: -; D: TRBD1; J: TRBJ1-4; V: TRBV7-3
CDR3: CASSKASRYSTDTQYF; DNA: TGTGCCAGCAGCAAAGCGAGCAGATATAGCACAGATACGCAGTATTTT; size: -; D: -; J: TRBJ2-3; V: TRBV21-1
CDR3: CARGGRVVNEQFF; DNA: TGTGCCAGGGGGGGAAGGGTCGTCAATGAGCAGTTCTTC; size: -; D: -; J: TRBJ2-1; V: TRBV2